This passage covers 22 T cell receptor beta chains from one sample sequenced in a study of T cells after yellow fever vaccination. TCRdb recomputed calls from the 5' RACE reads with MiXCR, one row per CDR3 protein. The sample consists of some 300,000 distinct CDR3 sequences, 7.5% to 9.5% of them appearing once. The material was CD4+ T cells sorted from PBMCs, obtained 5 days after the yellow fever booster vaccination. The receptor source for this set is a man between 18 and 29 years old who received the YFV17D yellow fever vaccine.

This clonotype was detected only once. J is TRBJ2-7 and V is TRBV5-1, with D unclear. The CDR3 totals 14 residues. From germline, CDR1 is SGHRS and CDR2 YFSETQ. V lost 2 bases and J lost 0, with 9 bases in between. CDR3: CASSFVGSSYEQYF. Here the CDR3 DNA reads TGCGCCAGCAGCTTTGTCGGCAGCTCCTACGAGCAGTACTTC.

The sample holds a few counts of this clonotype. The rearrangement uses TRBV19 and TRBJ2-3; D gene uncertain. V was shortened by 3 bases and J by 5 bases, with 6 bases between the two germline ends. The CDR3 has 12 residues. Germline V gives CDR1 LNHDA, CDR2 SQIVND (reference sequence). For the CDR3, the DNA is TGTGCCAGTAGTATTCTGGGAGATACGCAGTATTTT. Translated, it gives CASSILGDTQYF.

The CDR3 spells CASSRCPGQGYNQPQHF. The CDR3, as DNA: TGTGCCAGCAGCCGTTGTCCGGGACAGGGCTACAATCAGCCCCAGCATTTT. The V call is TRBV21-1, the J call TRBJ1-5; whether TRBD1, the table's D call, matches the DNA was not checked. TRBV21-1 is termed a pseudogene. The CDR3 loop spans 17 amino acids.

J is TRBJ2-1 and V is TRBV5-1, with D maybe TRBD1 (6 bases). Germline assignment: CDR1 SGHRS and CDR2 YFSETQ. V was shortened by 0 bases and J by 6 bases, with 10 bases between the two germline ends. CDR3 length: 14 residues. This chain's CDR3 is CASSLGVGANEQFF. For the CDR3, the DNA is TGCGCCAGCAGCTTGGGGGTGGGGGCCAATGAGCAGTTCTTC.

The chain is built from TRBV6-2 or TRBV6-3 and TRBJ1-5; D not resolved. CDR1 is MNHEY, CDR2 SVGEGT, per germline. The V end was cut by 1 base, the J end by 10 bases, with 14 bases between. The CDR3 is 14 amino acids. CDR3 nucleotides: TGTGCCAGCAGTTACTGGCCGGGATTTGATCCCCAGCATTTT. Amino acids: CASSYWPGFDPQHF.

This rearrangement joins TRBV7-2 to TRBJ2-7; D assignment may be TRBD1 or TRBD2 (5 bases each). The CDR3 runs 15 residues. Germline lookup yields CDR1 SGHTA and CDR2 FQGNSA. Trimming removed 1 base at V and 3 bases at J, with 13 bases between. This chain's CDR3 is CASSLVVGGYYEQYV. CDR3 coding DNA: TGTGCCAGCAGCTTAGTCGTTGGGGGTTACTACGAGCAGTACGTC.

J is TRBJ1-1 and V is TRBV5-4; 9 bases fit TRBD1. The CDR3 sequence is 16 residues long. J was trimmed by 5 bases and V by 4 bases; bases with no gene match: 12. Germline-derived CDR1 and CDR2 are SGHNT and YYREEE (reference sequence). CDR3 residues: CASSPLGTGFQTEAFF. The CDR3 coding sequence is TGTGCCAGCAGCCCCCTTGGGACAGGGTTTCAGACTGAAGCTTTCTTT.

This rearrangement joins TRBV11-2 to TRBJ1-2, with D possibly being TRBD1 (5 bases). Looked up from germline, CDR1 is SGHAT and CDR2 is FQNNGV. V shed 3 bases and J shed 7 bases, with 12 bases lying between them. The CDR3 extends over 13 amino acids. CDR3 amino acids: CASSLNQGSGYTF. The CDR3 nucleotides are TGTGCCAGCAGCTTGAACCAGGGATCTGGCTACACCTTC.

As DNA, the CDR3 is TGCAGTGCTAGGGACAGGGGGCGTGGGGAGACCCAGTACTTC. Its protein product is CSARDRGRGETQYF. The chain carries TRBV20-1 and TRBJ2-5, with 11 bases matching TRBD1. Trimming cost V 3 bases and J 5 bases; bases outside gene matches: 5. The CDR3 totals 14 residues. From germline, CDR1 is DFQATT and CDR2 SNEGSKA (reference sequence).

This clonotype was counted only a few times. This chain connects TRBV4-1 to TRBJ1-1, with D maybe TRBD1 (5 bases). The CDR3 covers 16 residues. V was shortened by 3 bases and J by 1 base, with 15 bases between the two germline ends. CDR1 and CDR2 (germline): MGHRA, YSYEKL. This chain's CDR3 is CASSQDRGAGNTEAFF. For the CDR3, the DNA is TGCGCCAGCAGCCAGGACCGTGGGGCCGGGAACACTGAAGCTTTCTTT.

This clonotype was seen a handful of times. The gene calls are TRBV6-2 or TRBV6-3 and TRBJ2-4; D is undetermined. CDR3 length: 14 residues. The V end lost 5 bases, the J end lost 0 bases, and 8 bases lay between the germline ends. Germline values: CDR1 MNHEY, CDR2 SVGEGT. As DNA, the CDR3 is TGTGCCAGCAGTCCTATCCTAGCCAAAAACATTCAGTACTTC. It codes for CASSPILAKNIQYF.

This clonotype was counted a few times. This chain connects TRBV6-5 to TRBJ1-2; D is unclear. Germline assignment: CDR1 MNHEY and CDR2 SVGAGI. The CDR3 loop spans 13 amino acids. The V end was cut by 2 bases, the J end by 10 bases, with 14 bases between. The CDR3 coding sequence is TGTGCCAGCAGTTACGGTCCAGGCCAGGCCTACACCTTC. Its translation: CASSYGPGQAYTF.

Remarks on this clonotype: With a much larger clone just one base away, this may be a read error. DNA of the CDR3: TGTGCCATCAGTCATGGGGGTCTAATCACAGGTACGCAGTATTTT. It translates to CAISHGGLITGTQYF. The chain employs TRBV10-3 and TRBJ2-3; D may correspond to TRBD1 or TRBD2 (5 bases each). CDR3 length: 15 amino acids. Germline CDR1 is ENHRY and CDR2 is SYGVKD.

This sequence joins TRBV29-1 and TRBJ2-1; D could derive from TRBD1 or TRBD2 (6 bases each). CDR1 and CDR2 from the germline V gene are SQVTM and ANQGSEA. Trimming removed 0 bases at V and 6 bases at J, with 15 bases between. The CDR3 extends over 15 amino acids. The CDR3 reads CSVEDPRGGPNEQFF. The CDR3 nucleotides read TGCAGCGTTGAAGACCCCAGAGGGGGGCCCAATGAGCAGTTCTTC.

This clonotype turned up a few times. This chain links TRBV7-2 with TRBJ2-3; D remains unclear. Germline values: CDR1 SGHTA, CDR2 FQGNSA. V gave up 5 bases and J gave up 6 bases, with 12 bases separating them. The CDR3 runs 13 residues. The CDR3 reads CASSADWTDTQYF. CDR3 DNA sequence: TGTGCCAGCAGCGCCGACTGGACGGATACGCAGTATTTT. Full variable domain (outside the CDR3, taken from reference TRBV7-2 and TRBJ2-3): GAGVSQSPSNKVTEKGKDVELRCDPISGHTALYWYRQSLGQGLEFLIYFQGNSAPDKSGLPSDRFSAERTGGSVSTLTIQRTQQEDSAVYLCASSADWTDTQYFGPGTRLTVL.

V usage is TRBV20-1 and J usage is TRBJ1-1, with D unresolved. The CDR3 covers 11 residues. CDR1 DFQATT and CDR2 SNEGSKA come from the germline V gene (reference sequence). The V end lost 3 bases, the J end lost 8 bases, and 10 bases lay between the germline ends. Here the CDR3 reads CSASTEPEAFF. The CDR3 DNA follows: TGCAGTGCTAGTACGGAGCCCGAAGCTTTCTTT.

This clonotype was seen a few times. The chain employs TRBV5-4 and TRBJ1-4; D is unclear. The CDR3 has 13 amino acids. The V end was cut by 0 bases, the J end by 12 bases, with 12 bases between. Per germline, CDR1 SGHNT and CDR2 YYREEE (reference sequence). CDR3 region: CASSLVSGSQLFF. In DNA form, the CDR3 reads TGTGCCAGCAGCTTGGTATCTGGAAGTCAACTGTTTTTT. The complete variable domain, with remaining parts taken from reference TRBV5-4 and TRBJ1-4, reads ETGVTQSPTHLIKTRGQQVTLRCSSQSGHNTVSWYQQALGQGPQFIFQYYREEENGRGNFPPRFSGLQFPNYSSELNVNALELDDSALYLCASSLVSGSQLFFGSGTQLSVL.

This chain joins TRBV7-9 and TRBJ1-4; D gene unclear. Trimming cost V 2 bases and J 8 bases, with 6 bases left between them. Germline V lookup: CDR1 SEHNR, CDR2 FQNEAQ (reference sequence). The CDR3 is 12 residues long. The CDR3 region has the DNA TGTGCCAGCAGCTTAACGTACGAAAAACTGTTTTTT. Its translation: CASSLTYEKLFF.

V usage is TRBV6-6 and J usage is TRBJ1-5; 7 bases line up with TRBD1. This CDR3 is 17 amino acids long. V dropped 0 bases and J dropped 2; count of bases not matched to a gene: 7. The germline CDR1 and CDR2 sequences are MNHNY and SVGAGI (reference sequence). The chain's CDR3 is CASSYSGRGGGNQPQHF. CDR3 sequence (DNA): TGTGCCAGCAGTTACTCGGGTCGAGGGGGCGGCAATCAGCCCCAGCATTTT.

This clonotype was seen more than once but under ten times. The chain carries TRBV3-1 and TRBJ1-4, with a weak D call TRBD1 (6 bases). Germline CDR1 LGHDT, CDR2 YNNKEL (reference sequence). This CDR3 has 14 residues. Trimming removed 0 bases at V and 12 bases at J, with 14 bases between. In nucleotides, the CDR3 is TGTGCCAGCAGCCAAGATCACCGGGGGCAAGAACTGTTTTTT. It encodes CASSQDHRGQELFF. The variable domain in full, with the rest retrieved from reference TRBV3-1 and TRBJ1-4, is DTAVSQTPKYLVTQMGNDKSIKCEQNLGHDTMYWYKQDSKKFLKIMFSYNNKELIINETVPNRFSPKSPDKAHLNLHINSLELGDSAVYFCASSQDHRGQELFFGSGTQLSVL.

This clonotype has just a few counts. This chain links TRBV6-6 with TRBJ1-2; D remains ambiguous. The CDR3 runs 13 residues. Germline V gene data show CDR1 as MNHNY and CDR2 as SVGAGI (reference sequence). V lost 6 bases to trimming and J lost 0 bases, with 8 bases between them. As DNA, the CDR3 is TGTGCCAGCAGACTGACACCTAACTATGGCTACACCTTC. Translation gives CASRLTPNYGYTF.

This clonotype was seen only a few times. This chain connects TRBV4-3 to TRBJ2-1; D is possibly TRBD2 (6 bases). V lost 0 bases and J lost 10, with 10 bases in between. The CDR3 loop spans 13 amino acids. Germline assignment: CDR1 LGHNA and CDR2 YSLEER. DNA for the CDR3: TGCGCCAGCAGCCAAGAGGAGGGAAGCGAGCAGTTCTTC. This gives the protein CASSQEEGSEQFF.